This TCR beta chain was obtained from a study of graft-versus-host responses after intestinal transplantation. Notes on the study in general: Present in recipient marrow, GvH clones included some that appeared first in ileum or blood. Peak GvH clone levels in circulation were associated with early post-transplant HvG declines.

V was trimmed by 2 bases and J by 6 bases, leaving 8 bases between them. CDR3 length: 13 amino acids. CDR1 and CDR2 (germline): WNHNN, SYGVQD (reference sequence). Worth noting for this clone: Its antigen remains unknown.

Measured with immunoSEQ multiplex PCR; TCRdb has only the in-frame clones, and not every one. The sample has over 100,000 clones; roughly nine tenths are singletons. This clonotype was sampled from a human donor who received an intestinal transplant. The V and J genes are TRBV10-1 and TRBJ2-1; D gene unclear. The material was unstimulated CD4+ T cells sorted from spleen or lymph node cells, obtained before intestinal transplant. Written as DNA, the CDR3 is TGCGCCAGCAGTGAGAGGCTACTCAATGAGCAGTTCTTC. It codes for CASSERLLNEQFF.